The sequence of this T cell receptor beta chain was determined in a study of PD-1 blockade in classical Hodgkin lymphoma (dated by TCRdb to 2020 to 2021). Study-wide context: Nivolumab dosing was 3 mg/kg intravenously every 2 weeks, continuing until either disease progression or unacceptable toxicity. A peripheral blood immune signature of response to PD-1 blockade in classical Hodgkin lymphoma was defined using TCR beta sequencing and CyTOF. Overall results and qualifications from the work: Trial patients with a complete response had baseline diversity similar to that of newly diagnosed patients, while partial responders and progressors had significantly lower diversity. Patients starting nivolumab less than 1 year after ASCT had lower diversity and were excluded from later analyses to avoid confounding by immune reconstitution. The study covered only a single clinical trial cohort, and the causes of the repertoire differences, possibly disease activity or prior therapy, were still not defined. A significant rise by C4D1 was seen in CD4+ but not CD8+ TCR diversity (p=0.0027 vs p=0.16), with the rise being most apparent in complete responders (p=0.02). Newly diagnosed patients were reported to have lower baseline TCR diversity than healthy donors, and relapsed/refractory patients were reported to have lower baseline TCR diversity still.

The meaning of the sample's time point label: cycle 1 day 1 (C1D1), immediately before nivolumab initiation. Every trial patient had relapsed after autologous stem cell transplantation, and cohorts A, B and C differed in prior brentuximab vedotin exposure. A total of 56 patients with relapsed/refractory classical Hodgkin lymphoma made up the trial cohort, and each patient's best overall response was complete response, partial response or progressive disease. Trial patients were treated with single-agent nivolumab in the multi-cohort phase II CheckMate 205 trial. Best overall response was determined by an independent review committee according to the 2007 International Working Group response criteria. PBMCs from the trial were collected at three points: immediately before nivolumab initiation (C1D1), and during therapy at cycle 2 day 1 and cycle 4 day 1. Peripheral blood was collected in 8 mL Vacutainer Cell Preparation Tubes, from which PBMCs were isolated by centrifugation and then cryopreserved.

The Qiagen DNeasy kit was used to extract genomic DNA both from unsorted PBMCs and from the negatively selected CD4+ and CD8+ fractions. TCR beta CDR3 regions were subjected to amplification by immunoSEQ multiplex PCR with primers that anneal to V and J segments. A synthetic immune receptor repertoire was used to minimize amplification bias, and any residual bias was removed computationally once sequencing was done. In the paper's pipeline: Repertoire diversity was quantified as the Shannon entropy index using custom Python scripts. Unsorted, CD4+ and CD8+ repertoires were analyzed separately, except in combined analyses where CD4+ and CD8+ sequences were merged in silico. A clone counted as expanded when the clone's frequency after treatment rose at least 2-fold relative to C1D1, and clones undetected at baseline were given a pseudocount of 0.5. Singleton clones were defined as clones with 0 or 1 copy at C1D1, and non-singleton clones were defined as clones with 2 or more copies. Clones expanded in unsorted samples were labelled as CD4+, CD8+ or unknown by matching protein sequences in sorted samples from the same patient. Wilcoxon tests on paired samples were used to test diversity changes from C1D1 to C4D1. Here the immuneACCESS table is served through TCRdb, limited to in-frame sequences with V and J called. Missing clones are a known gap in these copies; in checked studies unresolved V genes cover under half, and the rest lacks a known reason. The DNA was the basis for D and trimming; V, J and clone size are from that table. Here the sample has tens of thousands of clones; about 71% occur a single time. The ten largest clones add up to less than 4% of the sample.

CDR1 and CDR2, looked up from the germline V gene, are MGHDK and SYGVNS. The V and J ends are trimmed by 5 bases and 9 bases, leaving 11 bases between them. The CDR3 runs 12 residues from the cysteine to the phenylalanine. The read is trimmed to its CDR3 DNA, 36 bases read in frame from base 1. Notes on this clone: Its recognized antigen is unknown. Qualities for individual bases were not recorded, and no much larger clone is one base off.

Sample: peripheral blood mononuclear cells (PBMCs), taken at baseline. The chain uses TRBV25-1 and TRBJ2-1; the D region may be TRBD1 or TRBD2, each matching 5 bases equally. This TCR derives from a human donor with classical Hodgkin lymphoma. This receptor carries the CDR3 CASSMGESEQFF. The nucleotide sequence is TGTGCCAGCAGTATGGGGGAGAGTGAGCAGTTCTTC.